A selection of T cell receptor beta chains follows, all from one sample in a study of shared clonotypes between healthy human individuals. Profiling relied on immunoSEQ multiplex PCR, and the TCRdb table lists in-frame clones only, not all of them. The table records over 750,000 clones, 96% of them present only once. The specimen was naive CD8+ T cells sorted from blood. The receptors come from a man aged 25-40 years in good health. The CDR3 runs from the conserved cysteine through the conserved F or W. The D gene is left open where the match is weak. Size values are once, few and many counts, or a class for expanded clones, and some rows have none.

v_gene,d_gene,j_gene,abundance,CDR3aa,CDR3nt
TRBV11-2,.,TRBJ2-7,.,CASSFSGGEQYF,TGTGCCAGCAGCTTCTCTGGGGGCGAGCAGTACTTC
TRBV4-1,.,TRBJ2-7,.,CASSQEGGKQYF,TGCGCCAGCAGCCAAGAAGGGGGTAAGCAGTACTTC
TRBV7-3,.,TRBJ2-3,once,CASSPRPSTDTQYF,TGTGCCAGCAGCCCGAGACCTAGCACAGATACGCAGTATTTT
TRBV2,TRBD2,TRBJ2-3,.,CASPGREDTQYF,TGTGCCAGTCCCGGGAGGGAGGATACGCAGTATTTT
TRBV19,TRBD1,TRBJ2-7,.,CASNAGTETYEQYF,TGTGCCAGTAACGCCGGGACAGAGACCTACGAGCAGTACTTC
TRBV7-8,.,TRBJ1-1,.,CASSPNFGGRVGTEAFF,TGTGCCAGCAGCCCGAACTTCGGGGGACGGGTCGGCACTGAAGCTTTCTTT
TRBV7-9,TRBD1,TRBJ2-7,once,CASSSLFTGTGERHEQYF,TGTGCCAGCAGCTCACTTTTCACCGGGACAGGGGAAAGGCACGAGCAGTACTTC
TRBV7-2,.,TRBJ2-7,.,CASRPLLAYEQYF,TGTGCCAGCAGGCCTTTGCTAGCGTACGAGCAGTACTTC
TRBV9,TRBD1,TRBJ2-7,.,CASSAAGQGSYEQYF,TGTGCCAGCAGCGCCGCCGGACAGGGATCCTACGAGCAGTACTTC
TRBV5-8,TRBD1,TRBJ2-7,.,CASSPGQASYEQYF,TGTGCCAGCAGCCCGGGACAGGCCTCCTACGAGCAGTACTTC